This passage covers 9 T cell receptor beta chains from one sample sequenced in a study of cytomegalovirus exposure and HLA in healthy donors. The PCR was carried out with 60 Vbeta primers and 13 Jbeta primers. This table comes from immunoSEQ multiplex PCR, and its TCRdb copy is limited to in-frame clones, with some not included. In the table there are around 180,000 clones, 75% to 90% of which are singletons. The sequenced sample was PBMCs. All receptors come from a boy under 10 years old in good health and CMV-seronegative.

The chain recombines TRBV10-1 with TRBJ2-7; D is possibly TRBD2 (6 bases). Trimming shortened V by 2 bases and J by 6 bases, and 14 bases separated the two germline ends. The germline V gene has CDR1 WNHNN and CDR2 SYGVQD (reference sequence). There are 14 residues in the CDR3. The CDR3 DNA reads TGCGCCAGCAGTGAGACTAGCAAGGCCCGCGAGCAGTACTTC. It translates to CASSETSKAREQYF.

This clone was seen only once. V gene TRBV18 combines with J gene TRBJ2-7; TRBD2 is a possible D gene (6 bases). Germline V lookup: CDR1 KGHSH, CDR2 LQKENI. The CDR3 spans 13 residues. V shed 3 bases and J shed 5 bases, with 11 bases lying between them. The CDR3 nucleotides read TGTGCCAGCTCACCGGGAGGCGGGGACGAGCAGTACGTC. Translating it yields CASSPGGGDEQYV.

Regarding this clone: The sample holds other DNA sequences that translate to the same CDR3. This chain links TRBV21-1 with TRBJ2-2; no DNA check was done on the table's D call, TRBD1. TRBV21-1 is termed a pseudogene. This CDR3 has 16 amino acids. CDR3 sequence: CASSKVGTVTTGELFF. Written as DNA, the CDR3 is TGTGCCAGCAGCAAAGTCGGGACAGTTACCACCGGAGAGCTGTTTTTT.

The chain links TRBV2 to TRBJ1-2; the match to TRBD1 covers 10 bases. The ends lost 3 bases at V and 1 base at J; junction bases unmatched: 2. CDR1 and CDR2 (germline): SNHLY, FYNNEI. The CDR3 is 15 amino acids. The CDR3, as DNA: TGTGCCAGCAGTGACCGGACAGGGGGTAACTATGGCTACACCTTC. It codes for CASSDRTGGNYGYTF.

The rearrangement uses TRBV30 and TRBJ1-1; D is uncertain. The germline V gene encodes CDR1 GTSNPN and CDR2 SVGIG (reference sequence). The CDR3 has 12 residues. Trimming took 0 bases from V and 8 from J, leaving 10 bases between them. The CDR3 loop reads CAWSVPPGEAFF. The DNA for the CDR3 is TGTGCCTGGAGTGTACCCCCGGGGGAAGCTTTCTTT.

The chain joins TRBV6-1 to TRBJ2-7; maybe TRBD2 (5 bases). CDR1 and CDR2 (germline): MNHNS, SASEGT. This CDR3 has 13 amino acids. V was trimmed by 5 bases and J by 5 bases, leaving 13 bases between them. CDR3 region: CASSSRGRDEQYV. In DNA form, the CDR3 reads TGTGCCAGCAGTTCCCGGGGTAGAGACGAGCAGTACGTC.

This clone was seen a single time. CDR3 in amino acids: CARRPSSSPRETQYF. CDR3 DNA: TGCGCCAGGCGGCCTAGCAGCTCGCCCCGTGAGACCCAGTACTTC. This chain links TRBV5-1 with TRBJ2-5; D is possibly TRBD2 (5 bases). V dropped 8 bases and J dropped 5 bases, with 22 bases sitting between them. The CDR3 consists of 15 residues. Germline-derived CDR1 and CDR2 are SGHRS and YFSETQ.

The J gene is TRBJ1-5, the V gene TRBV6-1, with 8 positions matching TRBD1. The CDR3 has 15 amino acids. The ends lost 8 bases at V and 1 base at J; junction bases unmatched: 7. CDR1 MNHNS and CDR2 SASEGT come from the germline V gene. CDR3 sequence (DNA): TGTGCCAGCCAAACTAGACAGGGGAGCAATCAGCCCCAGCATTTT. Its translation is CASQTRQGSNQPQHF.

This clone has more than one count but fewer than ten. V gene TRBV7-9 combines with J gene TRBJ1-4, with 9 bases identical to TRBD1. With 5 bases clipped from V and 1 base from J, the junction kept 2 bases outside the gene matches. The CDR3 spans 15 residues. CDR1 is SEHNR and CDR2 is FQNEAQ in the germline V gene (reference sequence). CDR3 amino acids: CASSPTGGTNEKLFF. DNA of the CDR3: TGTGCCAGCAGCCCGACAGGGGGAACTAATGAAAAACTGTTTTTT. Variable domain in full (rest from reference TRBV7-9 and TRBJ1-4): DTGVSQNPRHKITKRGQNVTFRCDPISEHNRLYWYRQTLGQGPEFLTYFQNEAQLEKSRLLSDRFSAERPKGSFSTLEIQRTEQGDSAMYLCASSPTGGTNEKLFFGSGTQLSVL.